Described below is a single T cell receptor beta chain sequence and its context. This record comes from a study of cytomegalovirus exposure and HLA in healthy donors. The junction had 12 bases not matched to a gene; V was cut back by 5 bases and J by 5 bases. The CDR3 covers 17 residues. In germline, CDR1 is SGHTA, CDR2 FQGTGA. In the PCR, 60 Vbeta and 13 Jbeta primers were used. Clones were read by immunoSEQ multiplex PCR, and TCRdb kept only the in-frame ones, dropping some. The table shows 140,000 or so clones, with approximately 80% occurring only once. This TCR came from a boy younger than 10 in good health and CMV-seronegative. This chain links TRBV7-3 with TRBJ2-1; 10 bases are a match to TRBD2. The sample comprised PBMCs. CDR3 amino acids: CASSPPPGLANNNEQFF. For the CDR3, the DNA is TGTGCCAGCAGCCCACCACCGGGACTAGCGAATAACAATGAGCAGTTCTTC.